Listed below are T cell receptor beta chains from one sample, sequenced in a study of control samples from healthy donors and cancer patients. The assay was immunoSEQ multiplex PCR, and TCRdb's table has in-frame clones only and misses some. The sample contains 190,000 or so clones, roughly 93% of which appear only once. Specimen: blood. These receptors were collected from a man younger than 30 in good health. CDR3s include the opening cysteine and the closing phenylalanine or tryptophan. The D gene is left open where the match is weak. A row's size may be missing; if present it is once, few, many or a size class.

V	J	size	D	DNA	CDR3
TRBV28	TRBJ1-1	-	-	TGTGCCAGCAGGAACAGGGAGGGCACTGAAGCTTTCTTT	CASRNREGTEAFF
TRBV9	TRBJ1-2	-	-	TGTGCCAGCAGCGGCGACAGGCGGTACTATGGCTACACCTTC	CASSGDRRYYGYTF
TRBV7-2	TRBJ1-3	-	TRBD1	TGTGCCAGCAGTTCAGCACAGGGGGCGCGGGGAAACACCATATATTTT	CASSSAQGARGNTIYF
TRBV12-3/TRBV12-4	TRBJ1-5	-	TRBD1	TGTGCCAGCAGCACAGGGGACAATCAGCCCCAGCATTTT	CASSTGDNQPQHF
TRBV4-2	TRBJ2-3	-	TRBD1	TGTGCCAGCAGCCCCGCCCGAGGGGGCGGAAGCACAGATACGCAGTATTTT	CASSPARGGGSTDTQYF
TRBV18	TRBJ2-1	-	TRBD1	TGTGCCAGCTCACCACCTAACACAGGGGGACGTGAGCAGTTCTTC	CASSPPNTGGREQFF
TRBV3-1/TRBV3-2	TRBJ2-7	-	TRBD2	TGTGCCAGCAGCCAAGAGAGCGGGGGGTTCTACGAGCAGTACTTC	CASSQESGGFYEQYF
TRBV6-2/TRBV6-3	TRBJ1-2	once	-	TGTGCCAGCAGTTACTCGACTTCGGGGCGAGGCTACACCTTC	CASSYSTSGRGYTF
TRBV2	TRBJ1-6	-	-	TGTGCCAGCTGGGCTTCCAGCTCCTATAATTCACCCCTCCACTTT	CASWASSSYNSPLHF
TRBV28	TRBJ2-1	-	-	TGTGCCAGCAGTTCCGCAGGGATTCCCTACAATGAGCAGTTCTTC	CASSSAGIPYNEQFF
TRBV4-1	TRBJ1-5	once	-	TGCGCCAGCTCCGACATGGGCAATCAGCCCCAGCATTTT	CASSDMGNQPQHF
TRBV5-4	TRBJ2-7	-	TRBD2	TGTGCCAGCAGCGTAGCGGGGGAGGTCGAGCAGTACTTC	CASSVAGEVEQYF
TRBV3-1/TRBV3-2	TRBJ1-2	-	-	TGTGCCAGCAGCCGCCAGGGCTCGAAGGACTATGGCTACACCTTC	CASSRQGSKDYGYTF
TRBV11-3	TRBJ2-1	-	-	TGTGCCAGCAGCTTGAGCGGTACGCGCCACAATGAGCAGTTCTTC	CASSLSGTRHNEQFF
TRBV15	TRBJ2-4	-	-	TGTGCCACCAGCAGAGGGAGGTGGATCAGTGATGGCAAAAACATTCAGTACTTC	CATSRGRWISDGKNIQYF
TRBV6-5	TRBJ1-6	-	TRBD1	TGTGCCGGCCGGACAGGCTATAATTCACCCCTCCACTTT	CAGRTGYNSPLHF
TRBV2	TRBJ1-6	-	-	TGTGCCAGCACCTCCGGGCGGAATTCACCCCTCCACTTT	CASTSGRNSPLHF
TRBV5-1	TRBJ2-3	once	-	TGCGCCAGCAGCCCGGAGGCCACAGATACGCAGTATTTT	CASSPEATDTQYF
TRBV5-1	TRBJ2-5	once	TRBD1	TGCGCCAGCAGCTTGGGGGACAGGGACGAGGAGACCCAGTACTTC	CASSLGDRDEETQYF
TRBV21-1	TRBJ1-2	-	-	TGTGCCAGCATCGTGAACTATGGCTACACCTTC	CASIVNYGYTF
TRBV2	TRBJ2-7	-	-	TGTGCCAGCAGCGATACATACTCCTACGAGCAGTACTTC	CASSDTYSYEQYF
TRBV27	TRBJ2-7	-	-	TGTGCCAGCAGTGCGCCAGCCCTAGGGGCCTACGAGCAGTACTTC	CASSAPALGAYEQYF
TRBV20-1	TRBJ2-4	-	TRBD2	TGCAGTGCTAGTACTAGCGGGGGGTCTGTGGTCCGGGCGGGCATTCAGTACTTC	CSASTSGGSVVRAGIQYF
TRBV6-5	TRBJ1-2	-	-	TGTGCCAGCAGTTACGCGGACAGTCGGAATGGCTACACCTTC	CASSYADSRNGYTF
TRBV10-3	TRBJ2-5	-	-	TGTGCCATCAGATCGGATGTGGCAGCGACCGAGACCCAGTACTTC	CAIRSDVAATETQYF
TRBV7-8	TRBJ1-1	once	-	TGTGCCAGCAGCTTATTCTCGGTGAACACTGAAGCTTTCTTT	CASSLFSVNTEAFF
TRBV5-1	TRBJ1-3	-	-	TGCGCCAGCAGCATGGGAGACTCGAACTCTGGAAACACCATATATTTT	CASSMGDSNSGNTIYF
TRBV19	TRBJ2-5	-	-	TGTGCCAGTAGTATCAGGGGGGGCCAAGAGACCCAGTACTTC	CASSIRGGQETQYF
TRBV19	TRBJ1-5	-	-	TGTGCCATAGGGGGGCAGGGGCACTGGAGCAATCAGCCCCAGCATTTT	CAIGGQGHWSNQPQHF
TRBV7-2	TRBJ2-2	-	-	TGTGCCAGCAGCTTACGCCCGGGCTCGAACACCGGGGAGCTGTTTTTT	CASSLRPGSNTGELFF
TRBV5-1	TRBJ1-4	-	-	TGCGCCAGCAGCTTGGTTGGGACAAATAATGAAAAACTGTTTTTT	CASSLVGTNNEKLFF
TRBV9	TRBJ1-4	-	-	TGTGCCAGCAGCGTAGGCGGGGGTCTCTCCGAAAAACTGTTTTTT	CASSVGGGLSEKLFF
TRBV27	TRBJ2-5	-	-	TGTGCCAGCAGAGGGGGTTACCAAGAGACCCAGTACTTC	CASRGGYQETQYF
TRBV2	TRBJ2-7	-	TRBD1	TGTGCCAGCAGCGACAGGGGGGGCGAGCAGTACTTC	CASSDRGGEQYF
TRBV28	TRBJ2-1	-	-	TGTGCCAGCAGTCTCACAGGTGAGCAGTTCTTC	CASSLTGEQFF
TRBV4-1	TRBJ1-3	-	-	TGCGCCAGCAGCCAAGACATCCAGGGAAGAAACACCATATATTTT	CASSQDIQGRNTIYF
TRBV6-5	TRBJ2-7	-	-	TGTGCCACTCAGACAAGCTCCTACGAGCAGTACTTC	CATQTSSYEQYF
TRBV13	TRBJ2-3	-	TRBD2	TGTGCCAGCAGCCCAACTAGCGGGGCAACAGATACGCAGTATTTT	CASSPTSGATDTQYF
TRBV5-1	TRBJ2-6	-	TRBD1	TGCGCCAGCAGCTTCACAGGGGTCGGGGCCAACGTCCTGACTTTC	CASSFTGVGANVLTF
TRBV5-1	TRBJ1-1	-	-	TGCGCCAGCTGCCGGGACACTTTATTGGGCACTGAAGCTTTCTTT	CASCRDTLLGTEAFF
TRBV19	TRBJ1-2	-	TRBD1	TGTGCCAGTAGTCCACACGGGACAGGGCGAGAAGCTAACTATGGCTACACCTTC	CASSPHGTGREANYGYTF